This passage covers 23 T cell receptor beta chains from one sample sequenced in a study of shared clonotypes between healthy human individuals. Data came from immunoSEQ multiplex PCR; TCRdb stores just in-frame clones and leaves some out. The sample has over 400,000 clones; about 85% are singletons. Sequencing used PBMCs. The receptors shown here come from a woman aged 40-49 years in good health. Some clones in this sample may be carry-over from other donors' samples.

In the case of this clone: An end of the junction does not agree with germline; a read error may underlie this. The chain couples TRBV7-7 to TRBJ2-2; TRBD2 aligns across 7 bases. This CDR3 is built from 16 residues. In germline, CDR1 is SSHAT, CDR2 FNYEAQ (reference sequence). CDR3 region: CASSLQRGGATGELFF. The CDR3 DNA follows: TGTGCTAGCAGCTTACAGCGGGGAGGGGCGACCGGGGAGCTGTTTTTT.

The gene calls are TRBV9 and TRBJ2-1; the D gene is possibly TRBD1 (6 bases). CDR1 SGDLS and CDR2 YYNGEE come from the germline V gene. Trimming removed 4 bases from V and 3 bases from J, with 17 bases in between. This CDR3 region has 16 residues. The CDR3 reads CASSTRGGGGYNEQFF. The CDR3 DNA follows: TGTGCCAGCAGCACACGTGGGGGCGGAGGCTACAATGAGCAGTTCTTC.

This rearrangement joins TRBV15 to TRBJ1-5, with D possibly being TRBD1 (5 bases). Trimming pared 3 bases from V and 4 bases from J, leaving 19 bases between. The CDR3 runs to 17 residues. Germline loops: CDR1 LNHNV, CDR2 YYDKDF (reference sequence). The CDR3 nucleotides read TGTGCCACCAGCAGGACAGCAACCACCATCCAAAATCAGCCCCAGCATTTT. Amino acids: CATSRTATTIQNQPQHF.

The chain is built from TRBV27 and TRBJ2-1, with TRBD2 matching 9 bases. Germline trimming cut 7 bases from V and 8 bases from J; bases unmatched to any gene: 15. The CDR3 totals 16 residues. From germline, CDR1 is MNHEY and CDR2 SMNVEV (reference sequence). The CDR3 DNA reads as TGTGCCAGCACCCAAGACCCTGCGGGAGGGGTCGATGAGCAGTTCTTC. It is translated as CASTQDPAGGVDEQFF.

V and J are TRBV28 and TRBJ1-2; TRBD1 is a possible D gene (6 bases). This CDR3 spans 15 amino acids. The germline V gene encodes CDR1 MDHEN and CDR2 SYDVKM. The ends were cut back, 6 bases at V and 2 bases at J, with 16 bases in the middle. In nucleotides, the CDR3 is TGTGCCAGCAGCGCACCACAGGGAGTGAACTATGGCTACACCTTC. This codes for CASSAPQGVNYGYTF.

V usage is TRBV7-3 and J usage is TRBJ1-1, with TRBD1 matching over 8 bases. Germline V gene data show CDR1 as SGHTA and CDR2 as FQGTGA. The CDR3 length is 14 residues. Unmatched junction bases numbered 2, after V lost 5 bases and J lost 0 bases. The CDR3 region is CASSDRGLNTEAFF. In DNA, the CDR3 is TGTGCCAGCAGCGACAGGGGCCTGAACACTGAAGCTTTCTTT.

This chain connects TRBV6-5 to TRBJ2-3, with 10 bases fitting TRBD2. The V segment lost 2 bases and the J segment 4 bases; nucleotides outside the gene matches: 3. The CDR3 has 15 residues. The germline CDR1 and CDR2 sequences are MNHEY and SVGAGI. CDR3 protein: CASSYGLAGADTQYF. Written as DNA, the CDR3 is TGTGCCAGCAGTTACGGTCTAGCGGGAGCAGATACGCAGTATTTT.

The chain carries TRBV7-8 and TRBJ2-7; 8 bases agree with TRBD1. CDR3 length: 16 amino acids. J lost 2 bases, V lost 0 bases, and 6 bases had no gene match. Per the germline V gene, CDR1 is SGHVS and CDR2 is FQNEAQ. CDR3 coding DNA: TGTGCCAGCAGCTTAGCCGGGACAGGCCAAACCTACGAGCAGTACTTC. This sequence encodes CASSLAGTGQTYEQYF.

The sample holds one count of this clone. V and J are TRBV7-2 and TRBJ2-6; 10 bases are shared with TRBD1. J lost 3 bases, V lost 4 bases, and 6 bases had no gene match. Looked up from germline, CDR1 is SGHTA and CDR2 is FQGNSA. The CDR3 extends over 17 amino acids. CDR3 nucleotides: TGTGCCAGCAGCTCCGGGACAGGGGAATATGGGGCCAACGTCCTGACTTTC. It encodes CASSSGTGEYGANVLTF.

The rearrangement uses TRBV6-5 and TRBJ1-5; D is ambiguous. V dropped 2 bases and J dropped 5 bases, with 7 bases sitting between them. The CDR3 is 13 residues long. The germline CDR1 and CDR2 sequences are MNHEY and SVGAGI. The CDR3 protein is CASSYSQYQPQHF. CDR3 DNA: TGTGCCAGCAGTTACAGCCAGTATCAGCCCCAGCATTTT.

Points on this clone: This likely stems from a read error, as it lies one base from a far larger clone. CDR3 DNA sequence: TGTGCCAGCGCCTCCCTGGGGGCGTCGGACGAGCAGTACTTC. It translates to CASASLGASDEQYF. The chain uses TRBV2 and TRBJ2-7, with D possibly matching TRBD1 (6 bases). Germline CDR1 SNHLY, CDR2 FYNNEI. The CDR3 runs 14 residues. The V end lost 8 bases, the J end lost 5 bases, and 19 bases lay between the germline ends.

This clone was observed once. Because the CDR3 is missing its conserved closing phenylalanine or tryptophan, this is likely a read error. No DNA is shown, since the ends of the CDR3 on it are uncertain; the CDR3 is the one TCRdb lists. The CDR3 reads CASTIHGREGLL. The chain uses TRBV2 and TRBJ2-3; the table's D call, TRBD2, has no DNA check behind it. From germline, CDR1 is SNHLY and CDR2 FYNNEI. The CDR3 adds up to 12 amino acids, both ends counted.

This clone was recorded a few times. This rearrangement joins TRBV18 to TRBJ1-2; unclear D gene. This CDR3 contains 14 residues. Per the germline V gene, CDR1 is KGHSH and CDR2 is LQKENI. V was trimmed by 0 bases and J by 5 bases, leaving 10 bases between them. CDR3 in amino acids: CASSPPIVGYGYTF. The CDR3 coding sequence is TGTGCCAGCTCACCACCGATTGTCGGATATGGCTACACCTTC.

The CDR3, as DNA: TGTGCCAGCAGTGCTACTAGCGGGAGATCTGAGCAGTTCTTC. Encoded protein: CASSATSGRSEQFF. The chain combines TRBV6-5 with TRBJ2-1; 11 bases fit TRBD2. Germline V gene data show CDR1 as MNHEY and CDR2 as SVGAGI. The CDR3 runs to 14 residues. V lost 5 bases to trimming and J lost 9 bases; unmatched junction nucleotides: 6.

CDR3 bases: TGTGCCAGCAGGAGAGCGGGAGGGTCCTACAATGAGCAGTTCTTC. Protein: CASRRAGGSYNEQFF. The chain employs TRBV27 and TRBJ2-1; 10 bases map to TRBD2. V was pared by 6 bases and J by 1 base, with 3 bases of the junction left unmatched. CDR1 is MNHEY and CDR2 is SMNVEV in the germline V gene (reference sequence). This CDR3 spans 15 amino acids.

This clone occurred many times. The chain employs TRBV2 and TRBJ2-7; TRBD2 might be the D (6 bases). V was clipped by 7 bases and J by 1 base, with 14 bases between them. CDR1 and CDR2 from the germline V gene are SNHLY and FYNNEI. This CDR3 has 14 residues. The CDR3 sequence: CASKFRDLSYEQYF. CDR3 DNA sequence: TGTGCCAGCAAGTTCCGGGACTTGTCCTACGAGCAGTACTTC.

Comment on this clone: With only one base between it and a far larger clone, this is likely a read error. This rearrangement joins TRBV30 to TRBJ1-5; possibly TRBD1 for D (6 bases). Per the germline V gene, CDR1 is GTSNPN and CDR2 is SVGIG (reference sequence). This CDR3 contains 14 residues. CDR3 region: CALSQDSSNQPQHF. CDR3 DNA sequence: TGTGCCTTGAGTCAGGACAGTAGCAATCAGCCCCAGCATTTT.

V gene TRBV5-1 combines with J gene TRBJ2-7; 8 bases align to TRBD1. Per germline, CDR1 SGHRS and CDR2 YFSETQ. After removal of 3 bases from V and 2 bases from J, the junction contained 7 bases not matched to a gene. There are 15 residues in the CDR3. In DNA, the CDR3 is TGCGCCAGCAGCTATGGAACGACAGGGGCCTACGAGCAGTACTTC. Protein product: CASSYGTTGAYEQYF.

The chain recombines TRBV5-1 with TRBJ1-1; tentatively, D is TRBD1 (6 bases). The CDR3 sequence is 19 residues long. The germline V and J ends were trimmed by 5 bases and 1 base, with 27 bases remaining between them. Germline values: CDR1 SGHRS, CDR2 YFSETQ. The CDR3 is CASRTGLGGLKVENTEAFF. The CDR3, as DNA: TGCGCCAGCAGAACCGGACTTGGGGGCTTGAAAGTTGAGAACACTGAAGCTTTCTTT. Looking up the rest from reference TRBV5-1 and TRBJ1-1 gives the full variable domain: KAGVTQTPRYLIKTRGQQVTLSCSPISGHRSVSWYQQTPGQGLQFLFEYFSETQRNKGNFPGRFSGRQFSNSRSEMNVSTLELGDSALYLCASRTGLGGLKVENTEAFFGQGTRLTVV.

The chain employs TRBV6-6 and TRBJ1-2; the match to TRBD1 covers 8 bases. V dropped 2 bases and J dropped 3; count of bases not matched to a gene: 2. The germline gives CDR1 MNHNY, CDR2 SVGAGI (reference sequence). The CDR3 has 14 residues. The CDR3 protein is CASSYVTGDYGYTF. CDR3 in DNA: TGTGCCAGCAGTTACGTGACAGGGGACTATGGCTACACCTTC.

This clone appeared a single time. J is TRBJ2-3 and V is TRBV7-2, with D perhaps matching TRBD1 (7 bases). The CDR3 extends over 14 amino acids. V lost 5 bases and J 7 bases, leaving 16 bases between the germline ends. From germline, CDR1 is SGHTA and CDR2 FQGNSA. CDR3 sequence (DNA): TGTGCCAGCAGCCCGCGGGACAGCCAATATACGCAGTATTTT. As protein: CASSPRDSQYTQYF.

Of note for this clone: One base separates it from a far larger clone, so it is likely a read error. The chain employs TRBV10-1 and TRBJ1-1, with D unclear. V was shortened by 6 bases and J by 2 bases, with 10 bases between the two germline ends. CDR1 and CDR2 (germline): WNHNN, SYGVQD (reference sequence). The CDR3 is 13 amino acids. CDR3 in DNA: TGCGCCAGCAGCGAAAACATAAACACTGAAGCTTTCTTT. Translating gives CASSENINTEAFF.

The table lists this clone with a few counts. One base separates it from a far larger clone, so it is likely a read error. This chain connects TRBV4-2 to TRBJ1-5; no definite D call. V was cut by 3 bases and J by 4 bases, with 13 bases left in between. This CDR3 is built from 15 residues. The germline CDR1 and CDR2 sequences are LGHNA and YNFKEQ. In DNA, the CDR3 is TGTGCCAGCAGCCATGATGGGGTCCAAAATCAGCCCCAGCATTTT. It translates to CASSHDGVQNQPQHF.